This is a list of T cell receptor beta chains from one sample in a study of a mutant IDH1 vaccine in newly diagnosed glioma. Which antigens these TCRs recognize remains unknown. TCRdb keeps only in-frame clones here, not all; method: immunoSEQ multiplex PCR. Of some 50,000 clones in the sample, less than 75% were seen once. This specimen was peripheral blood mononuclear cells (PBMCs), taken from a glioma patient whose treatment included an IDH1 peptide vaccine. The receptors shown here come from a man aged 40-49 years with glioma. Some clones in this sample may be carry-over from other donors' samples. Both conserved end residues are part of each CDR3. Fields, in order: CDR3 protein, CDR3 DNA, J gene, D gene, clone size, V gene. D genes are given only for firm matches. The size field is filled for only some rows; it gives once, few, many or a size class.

CASSPTQAGLLRGYTF	TGTGCCAGCAGCCCTACCCAGGCGGGGTTATTGCGGGGCTACACCTTC	TRBJ1-2	-	-	TRBV2
CASSTGDRGLGYTF	TGTGCCAGCAGCACCGGGGACAGGGGCCTTGGCTACACCTTC	TRBJ1-2	TRBD1	-	TRBV9
CASSLIGQSEPGETQYF	TGTGCCAGCAGCTTAATTGGGCAGAGTGAACCCGGGGAGACCCAGTACTTC	TRBJ2-5	-	-	TRBV7-9
CASSLSGAVGEQYF	TGTGCCAGCAGCTTATCGGGGGCCGTCGGCGAGCAGTACTTC	TRBJ2-7	-	-	TRBV7-9
CASHPTGHAVGEQYF	TGTGCCAGCCATCCGACAGGGCACGCTGTTGGCGAGCAGTACTTC	TRBJ2-7	TRBD1	-	TRBV27
CASSSQTYPGYGYTF	TGTGCCAGCAGCTCCCAGACTTATCCAGGATATGGCTACACCTTC	TRBJ1-2	-	-	TRBV7-8
CASRRQGAEGNTIYF	TGTGCCAGCAGGAGACAGGGGGCGGAAGGAAACACCATATATTTT	TRBJ1-3	TRBD1	many	TRBV6-5
CASQGSGGPNEQFF	TGTGCCAGCCAAGGTAGCGGGGGGCCCAATGAGCAGTTCTTC	TRBJ2-1	TRBD2	few	TRBV2
CSVVPVYGYTF	TGCAGCGTTGTCCCCGTATATGGCTACACCTTC	TRBJ1-2	-	-	TRBV29-1
CSAGVRETQYF	TGCAGTGCTGGAGTTAGGGAGACCCAGTACTTC	TRBJ2-5	-	-	TRBV20-1
CASSERGRALLNTGELFF	TGTGCCAGCAGTGAAAGGGGAAGGGCCTTGTTGAACACCGGGGAGCTGTTTTTT	TRBJ2-2	-	-	TRBV6-1
CASSEWRGGDNEQFF	TGTGCCAGCAGTGAGTGGCGGGGGGGGGACAATGAGCAGTTCTTC	TRBJ2-1	TRBD2	-	TRBV2
CASSLTGIDYEQYF	TGCGCCAGCAGCTTGACGGGTATCGACTACGAGCAGTACTTC	TRBJ2-7	-	few	TRBV5-1
CASSLDSWYNSPLHF	TGTGCCAGCAGCTTGGACAGTTGGTATAATTCACCCCTCCACTTT	TRBJ1-6	-	few	TRBV7-2
CSVAGDSPEKLFF	TGCAGCGTCGCCGGGGACAGTCCAGAAAAACTGTTTTTT	TRBJ1-4	TRBD1	once	TRBV29-1
CATSRDAGNDLEQYF	TGTGCCACCAGCAGAGATGCGGGCAACGATCTCGAGCAGTACTTC	TRBJ2-7	-	-	TRBV15
CASGREEYGYTF	TGCGCCAGCGGGAGGGAGGAGTATGGCTACACCTTC	TRBJ1-2	-	-	TRBV10-2
CASSLSGGGEQYF	TGTGCCAGCAGCTTATCGGGGGGAGGCGAGCAGTACTTC	TRBJ2-7	TRBD2	few	TRBV7-3
CASSEGGAGGYEQYF	TGTGCCAGCAGTGAAGGGGGGGCAGGGGGCTACGAGCAGTACTTC	TRBJ2-7	-	once	TRBV6-1
CASSLSSGINQPQHF	TGCGCCAGCAGCCTCTCGTCCGGAATAAATCAGCCCCAGCATTTT	TRBJ1-5	-	-	TRBV4-1
CASSSGRANTGELFF	TGCGCCAGCAGCTCGGGACGGGCGAACACCGGGGAGCTGTTTTTT	TRBJ2-2	-	few	TRBV5-1
CASRRDRYTGELFF	TGTGCCAGTCGTCGGGACAGATACACCGGGGAGCTGTTTTTT	TRBJ2-2	TRBD1	-	TRBV7-9
CASSLWGTGHEQYF	TGCGCCAGCAGCTTGTGGGGGACGGGGCACGAGCAGTACTTC	TRBJ2-7	-	-	TRBV5-1